This TCR beta chain is from a study of tumor-infiltrating lymphocytes in primary liver carcinoma. Study information: The patients comprised men and women between the ages of 30 and 69 years.

This clonotype occurred many times. The template, roughly 0.45 ug total RNA, yielded TCR beta cDNA made with a constant-region primer. Slightly modified ARM-PCR served as the procedure for the TCR beta libraries. These libraries came from three rounds of nested multiplex PCR. Two initial PCR rounds of about 11 cycles each paired TRBV1-TRBV30 forward primers with a C-beta reverse primer. MiXCR, applied by TCRdb to the multiplex PCR reads, yields one record per CDR3 protein. The profile covers almost 200,000 distinct CDR3 sequences, with about two thirds appearing a single time and 6% to 8.5% taken by the ten largest. Unsorted whole blood served as the source of blood RNA, and germline DNA was extracted as well. Per the germline V gene, CDR1 is MNHNS and CDR2 is SASEGT. This CDR3 is 15 amino acids long. V was clipped by 6 bases and J by 7 bases; unmatched bases: 13.

The sequenced sample was peripheral blood. The V and J genes are TRBV6-1 and TRBJ2-5; 8 nucleotides line up with TRBD2. This TCR derives from a woman in her fifties or sixties with primary liver carcinoma and hepatitis B virus infection. CDR3 protein: CASSPSGGGRWTQYF. CDR3 sequence (DNA): TGTGCCAGCAGCCCATCCGGGGGGGGCCGGTGGACCCAGTACTTC.